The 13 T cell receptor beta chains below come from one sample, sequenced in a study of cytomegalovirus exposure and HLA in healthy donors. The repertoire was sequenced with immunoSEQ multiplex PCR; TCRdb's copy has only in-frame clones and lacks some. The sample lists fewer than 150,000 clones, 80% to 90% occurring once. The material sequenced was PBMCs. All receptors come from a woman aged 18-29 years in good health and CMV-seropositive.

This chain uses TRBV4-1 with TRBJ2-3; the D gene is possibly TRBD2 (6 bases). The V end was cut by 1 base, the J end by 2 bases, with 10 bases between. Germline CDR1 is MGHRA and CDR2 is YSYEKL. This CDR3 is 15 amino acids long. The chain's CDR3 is CASSQGRDHTDTQYF. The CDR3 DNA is TGCGCCAGCAGCCAAGGGCGGGATCACACAGATACGCAGTATTTT.

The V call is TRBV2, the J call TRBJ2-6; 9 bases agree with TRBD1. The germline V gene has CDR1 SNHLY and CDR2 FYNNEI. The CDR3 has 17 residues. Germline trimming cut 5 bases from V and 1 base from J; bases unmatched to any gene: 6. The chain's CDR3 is CASSPGTGRSGANVLTF. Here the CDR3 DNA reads TGTGCCAGCAGTCCCGGGACAGGGAGGTCTGGGGCCAACGTCCTGACTTTC.

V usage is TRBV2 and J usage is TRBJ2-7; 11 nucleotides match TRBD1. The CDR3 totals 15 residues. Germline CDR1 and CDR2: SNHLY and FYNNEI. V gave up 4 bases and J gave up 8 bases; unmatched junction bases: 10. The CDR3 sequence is CASSVVRDRGKKQYF. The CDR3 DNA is TGTGCCAGCAGTGTGGTCCGGGACAGGGGGAAAAAGCAGTACTTC.

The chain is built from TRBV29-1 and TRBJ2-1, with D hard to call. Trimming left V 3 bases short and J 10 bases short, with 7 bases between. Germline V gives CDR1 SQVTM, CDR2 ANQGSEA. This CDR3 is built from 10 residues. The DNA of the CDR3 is TGCAGCGTTGATGTCGGGGAGCAGTTCTTC. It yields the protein CSVDVGEQFF.

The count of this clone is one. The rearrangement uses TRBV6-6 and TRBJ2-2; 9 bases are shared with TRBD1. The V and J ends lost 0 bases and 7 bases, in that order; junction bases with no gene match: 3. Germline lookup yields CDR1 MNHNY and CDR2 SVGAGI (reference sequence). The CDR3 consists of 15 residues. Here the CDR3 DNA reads TGTGCCAGCAGTTACTCCGGGACAGGGCGCGGGGAGCTGTTTTTT. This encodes CASSYSGTGRGELFF.

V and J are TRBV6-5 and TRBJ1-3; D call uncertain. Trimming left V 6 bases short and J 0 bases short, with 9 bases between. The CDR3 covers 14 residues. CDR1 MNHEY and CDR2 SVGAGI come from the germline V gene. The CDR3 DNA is TGTGCCAGCAGACCGGAGTACTCTGGAAACACCATATATTTT. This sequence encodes CASRPEYSGNTIYF.

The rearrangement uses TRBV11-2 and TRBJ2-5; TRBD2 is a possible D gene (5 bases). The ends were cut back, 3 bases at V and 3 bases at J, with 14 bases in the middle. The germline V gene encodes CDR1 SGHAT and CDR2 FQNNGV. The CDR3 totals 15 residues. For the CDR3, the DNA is TGTGCCAGCAGCTTCGGTATTTGGGAGAAAGAGACCCAGTACTTC. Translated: CASSFGIWEKETQYF.

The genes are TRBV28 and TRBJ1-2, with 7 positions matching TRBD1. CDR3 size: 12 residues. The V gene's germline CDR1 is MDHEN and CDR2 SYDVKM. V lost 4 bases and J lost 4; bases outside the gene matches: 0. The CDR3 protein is CASSSGGYGYTF. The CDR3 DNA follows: TGTGCCAGCAGTTCAGGGGGCTATGGCTACACCTTC.

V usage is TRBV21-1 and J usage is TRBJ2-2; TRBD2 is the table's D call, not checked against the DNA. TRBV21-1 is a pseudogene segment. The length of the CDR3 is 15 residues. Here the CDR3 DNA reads TGTGCCGCCCGAGGTAGGCCAAATTGGGCCGGGGAGCTGTTTTTT. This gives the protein CAARGRPNWAGELFF.

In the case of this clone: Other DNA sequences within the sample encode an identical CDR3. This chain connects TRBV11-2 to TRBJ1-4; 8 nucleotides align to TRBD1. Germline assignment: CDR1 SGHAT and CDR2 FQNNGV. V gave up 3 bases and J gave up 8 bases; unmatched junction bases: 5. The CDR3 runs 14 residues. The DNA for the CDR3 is TGTGCCAGCAGCTTCGGACAGGGCGACGAAAAACTGTTTTTT. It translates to CASSFGQGDEKLFF.

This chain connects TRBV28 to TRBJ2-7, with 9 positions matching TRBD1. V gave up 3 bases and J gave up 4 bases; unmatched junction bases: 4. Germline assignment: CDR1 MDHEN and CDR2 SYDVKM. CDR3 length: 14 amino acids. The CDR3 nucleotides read TGTGCCAGCAGTTTCACAGGGGGCGCGTACGAGCAGTACTTC. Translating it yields CASSFTGGAYEQYF.

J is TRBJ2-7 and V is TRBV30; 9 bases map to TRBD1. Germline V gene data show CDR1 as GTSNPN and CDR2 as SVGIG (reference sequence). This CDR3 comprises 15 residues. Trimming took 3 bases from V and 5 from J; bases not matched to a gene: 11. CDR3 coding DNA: TGTGCCTGGAGCGTTACCGGGACAGGGCTCAACGAGCAGTACTTC. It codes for CAWSVTGTGLNEQYF.

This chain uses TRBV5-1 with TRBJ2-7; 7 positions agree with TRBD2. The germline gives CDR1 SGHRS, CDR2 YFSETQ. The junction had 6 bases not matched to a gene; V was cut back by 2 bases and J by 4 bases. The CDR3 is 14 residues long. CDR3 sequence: CASSLSGVLYEQYF. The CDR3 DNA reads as TGCGCCAGCAGCTTAAGCGGGGTTCTTTACGAGCAGTACTTC.